In this sample, the clone carrying this T cell receptor beta chain turned up a few times. Antigen specificity is unknown. These data come from a study of post-analysis software for immune sequencing data. Study-level background: Multiple sclerosis in the patients followed relapsing-remitting, secondary progressive and progressive-relapsing courses. Findings and caveats of the study: In patients, roughly 5 TRBV segments were more frequent than in controls, with TRBV5-6, TRBV5-1 and TRBV20-1 among them.

This CDR3 comprises 13 residues. With 2 bases removed from V and 6 bases from J, the gap between germline ends came to 11 bases. The V gene's germline CDR1 is MNHNY and CDR2 SVGAGI (reference sequence). Unique molecular identifiers tagged the TCR beta cDNA libraries. Around 460,000 cDNA molecules came from 1 to 10 million T cells. TCRdb re-called the PCR reads with MiXCR, one entry per CDR3 protein. In the table there are 600,000 to 750,000 distinct CDR3 sequences, about 60% of which are singletons. The chain employs TRBV6-6 and TRBJ2-7; D could derive from TRBD1 or TRBD2 (5 bases each). The sequence derives from a girl aged 2 to 9 with multiple sclerosis. Input material: blood. The CDR3 DNA sequence: TGTGCCAGCAGTTACCCCCAGGGACGCGAGCAGTACTTC. Amino acids: CASSYPQGREQYF.